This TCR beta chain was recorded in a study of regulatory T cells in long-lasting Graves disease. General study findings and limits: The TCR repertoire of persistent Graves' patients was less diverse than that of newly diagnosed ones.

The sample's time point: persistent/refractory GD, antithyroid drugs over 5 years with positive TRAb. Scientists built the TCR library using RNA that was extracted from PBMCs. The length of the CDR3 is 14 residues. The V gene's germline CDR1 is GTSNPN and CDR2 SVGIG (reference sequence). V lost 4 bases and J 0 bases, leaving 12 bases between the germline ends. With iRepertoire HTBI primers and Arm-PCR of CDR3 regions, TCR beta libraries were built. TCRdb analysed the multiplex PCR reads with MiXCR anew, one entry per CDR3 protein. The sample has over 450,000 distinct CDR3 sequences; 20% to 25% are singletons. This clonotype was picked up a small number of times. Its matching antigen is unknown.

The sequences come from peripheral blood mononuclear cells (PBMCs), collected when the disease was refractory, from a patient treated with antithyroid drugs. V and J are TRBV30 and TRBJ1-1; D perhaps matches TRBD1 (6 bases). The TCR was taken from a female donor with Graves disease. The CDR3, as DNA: TGTGCCTGGATAAGGACAGACATGAACACTGAAGCTTTCTTT. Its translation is CAWIRTDMNTEAFF.